One and the same sample provided the 21 T cell receptor beta chains below, sequenced in a study of post-analysis software for immune sequencing data. Carried by the TCR beta cDNA libraries were unique molecular identifiers. MiXCR, run by TCRdb on the PCR reads, gives a single entry per CDR3 protein. There are 350,000 to 500,000 distinct CDR3 sequences in the sample; 39% occur only once, and roughly 8.2% lies in the top ten. These receptors are not linked to any known antigen. The study's findings and limits: Five or six TRBV segments were significantly more frequent in patients than in controls. TRBV5-6, TRBV5-1 and TRBV20-1 were among these segments.

Sequenced: blood. All receptors derive from a girl aged 2-10 years with multiple sclerosis.

Only a few counts were recorded for this clonotype. CDR3 DNA sequence: TGCGCCAGCAGCTTTAGTTGGCCGAGCGAGGATGAGCAGTTCTTC. It codes for CASSFSWPSEDEQFF. The chain recombines TRBV5-1 with TRBJ2-1; D unresolved. V was pared by 2 bases and J by 8 bases, with 17 bases between. From germline, CDR1 is SGHRS and CDR2 YFSETQ. The CDR3 totals 15 residues. Full variable domain (missing parts from reference TRBV5-1 and TRBJ2-1): KAGVTQTPRYLIKTRGQQVTLSCSPISGHRSVSWYQQTPGQGLQFLFEYFSETQRNKGNFPGRFSGRQFSNSRSEMNVSTLELGDSALYLCASSFSWPSEDEQFFGPGTRLTVL.

This clonotype was counted only a few times. The chain uses TRBV5-6 and TRBJ2-7; 7 nucleotides align to TRBD2. J gave up 0 bases and V 4 bases, and 4 bases lay outside the gene matches. CDR3 size: 14 residues. Germline CDR1 reads SGHDT; CDR2 reads YYEEEE. The DNA of the CDR3 is TGTGCCAGCAGCAACCGGGACTACTCCTACGAGCAGTACTTC. Its translation: CASSNRDYSYEQYF.

The chain's CDR3 is CASSQERQGGTREQYF. DNA of the CDR3: TGTGCCAGCAGCCAAGAACGGCAAGGGGGCACGAGGGAGCAGTACTTC. The chain has TRBV14 and TRBJ2-7; TRBD1 agrees at 7 bases. Germline V gene data show CDR1 as SGHDN and CDR2 as FVKESK. This CDR3 has 16 amino acids. Trimming cost V 0 bases and J 7 bases; bases outside gene matches: 12.

The chain recombines TRBV5-1 with TRBJ2-5, with D tentatively TRBD1 or TRBD2 (6 bases each). Trimming removed 3 bases at V and 2 bases at J, with 14 bases between. CDR1 is SGHRS and CDR2 is YFSETQ in the germline V gene. The length of the CDR3 is 15 residues. The CDR3 DNA reads as TGCGCCAGCAGCTCCTACAAAGGGGGGCAAGAGACCCAGTACTTC. This gives the protein CASSSYKGGQETQYF.

The chain links TRBV18 to TRBJ2-7, with unresolved D. Germline V gene data show CDR1 as KGHSH and CDR2 as LQKENI. V lost 8 bases and J lost 2, with 13 bases in between. This CDR3 is 13 amino acids long. Here the CDR3 DNA reads TGTGCCAGCCCAGCAGACGAAGCCTACGAGCAGTACTTC. This codes for CASPADEAYEQYF.

The chain is built from TRBV2 and TRBJ2-7, with TRBD2 matching 7 bases. The J segment lost 4 bases and the V segment lost 5 bases, leaving 11 bases of the junction unmatched. The CDR3 is 15 amino acids. Germline V CDR1 and CDR2: SNHLY, FYNNEI. The CDR3 bases are TGTGCCAGCAGTTCGGAGCGGGGAACCTCATACGAGCAGTACTTC. This codes for CASSSERGTSYEQYF.

This clonotype was seen more than once but under ten times. This chain links TRBV7-9 with TRBJ2-1; 7 bases line up with TRBD2. Germline-derived CDR1 and CDR2 are SEHNR and FQNEAQ (reference sequence). The CDR3 is 15 residues long. The V gene end was trimmed by 5 bases and the J gene end by 5 bases; junction bases not matched to a gene: 9. The CDR3 sequence: CASSPPGGSDNEQFF. As DNA, the CDR3 is TGTGCCAGCAGCCCTCCGGGGGGTTCTGACAATGAGCAGTTCTTC. Filled out from reference TRBV7-9 and TRBJ2-1, the complete variable domain reads DTGVSQNPRHKITKRGQNVTFRCDPISEHNRLYWYRQTLGQGPEFLTYFQNEAQLEKSRLLSDRFSAERPKGSFSTLEIQRTEQGDSAMYLCASSPPGGSDNEQFFGPGTRLTVL.

V and J are TRBV28 and TRBJ2-4; 7 nucleotides match TRBD1. The CDR3 runs to 16 residues. After removal of 5 bases from V and 9 bases from J, the junction contained 16 bases not matched to a gene. CDR1 and CDR2 from the germline V gene are MDHEN and SYDVKM. The CDR3 nucleotides are TGTGCCAGCAGTCGAGGGGGCGCGAGGCAAAACACCATTCAGTACTTC. Translating gives CASSRGGARQNTIQYF.

This clonotype was recorded many times. This rearrangement joins TRBV29-1 to TRBJ2-3, with a weak D call TRBD1 (6 bases). The V gene's germline CDR1 is SQVTM and CDR2 ANQGSEA. The CDR3 spans 12 residues. V was cut by 6 bases and J by 5 bases, with 12 bases left in between. CDR3 in amino acids: CSVKQGGDTQYF. For the CDR3, the DNA is TGCAGCGTAAAACAGGGTGGAGATACGCAGTATTTT.

In its sample, this clonotype was seen a few times. The V and J genes are TRBV6-6 and TRBJ2-7; D gene ambiguous. V was pared by 2 bases and J by 4 bases, with 15 bases between. Per the germline V gene, CDR1 is MNHNY and CDR2 is SVGAGI (reference sequence). There are 15 residues in the CDR3. DNA of the CDR3: TGTGCCAGCAGTTACGATTTGGGCAGCCCTTACGAGCAGTACTTC. It is translated as CASSYDLGSPYEQYF.

The sample holds a few counts of this clonotype. This chain joins TRBV20-1 and TRBJ2-7; D not resolved. CDR1 is DFQATT and CDR2 is SNEGSKA in the germline V gene (reference sequence). The CDR3 consists of 16 residues. V lost 6 bases and J 3 bases, leaving 24 bases between the germline ends. The CDR3 spells CSAIASLFAVNYEQYF. The CDR3 DNA follows: TGCAGTGCCATCGCTTCCCTTTTTGCGGTTAACTACGAGCAGTACTTC.

This sequence joins TRBV14 and TRBJ1-1; a weak D match, TRBD1 (5 bases). From germline, CDR1 is SGHDN and CDR2 FVKESK. V was cut by 2 bases and J by 4 bases, with 8 bases left in between. The CDR3 runs 13 residues. CDR3 in DNA: TGTGCCAGCAGCCAAATTGGGGGCACTGAAGCTTTCTTT. This translates into CASSQIGGTEAFF.

Remarks on this clonotype: The CDR3 carries no conserved terminal phenylalanine or tryptophan, so it likely arises from a read error. The chain joins TRBV29-1 to TRBJ2-7, with 8 bases matching TRBD2. Germline CDR1 reads SQVTM; CDR2 reads ANQGSEA. The CDR3 length is 14 residues. CDR3 DNA sequence: TGCGGCGCCATAGGCAGCGGGAGAGCCTACGAGCAGTACCTC. Translation gives CGAIGSGRAYEQYL.

The J gene is TRBJ2-5, the V gene TRBV20-1, with D unresolved. The germline V and J ends were trimmed by 1 base and 1 base, with 10 bases remaining between them. This CDR3 spans 14 amino acids. The germline V gene encodes CDR1 DFQATT and CDR2 SNEGSKA (reference sequence). The CDR3 protein is CSARGEVFQETQYF. DNA for the CDR3: TGCAGTGCTAGAGGCGAAGTATTCCAAGAGACCCAGTACTTC.

The chain joins TRBV2 to TRBJ1-4, with unresolved D. CDR1 SNHLY and CDR2 FYNNEI come from the germline V gene. Trimming removed 6 bases at V and 11 bases at J, with 13 bases between. The CDR3 totals 12 residues. The CDR3 is CASRILMEKLFF. The CDR3 DNA reads as TGTGCCAGCAGGATCTTAATGGAGAAACTGTTTTTT.

The chain joins TRBV7-8 to TRBJ2-3; tentative D call: TRBD2 (6 bases). The CDR3 runs 16 residues. The germline V gene encodes CDR1 SGHVS and CDR2 FQNEAQ. V was cut by 5 bases and J by 1 base, with 16 bases left in between. The CDR3 sequence: CASSQHTGLRTDTQYF. For the CDR3, the DNA is TGTGCCAGCAGCCAGCACACGGGACTTCGCACAGATACGCAGTATTTT.

V is TRBV20-1 and J is TRBJ2-3, with 9 bases identical to TRBD2. The germline CDR1 and CDR2 sequences are DFQATT and SNEGSKA (reference sequence). The V and J ends lost 5 bases and 2 bases, in that order; junction bases with no gene match: 11. The CDR3 sequence is 16 residues long. The CDR3 region is CSAPSRRGGYTDTQYF. CDR3 DNA sequence: TGCAGTGCTCCTTCGAGGCGGGGGGGATACACAGATACGCAGTATTTT.

This clonotype appeared a few times. The chain couples TRBV7-3 to TRBJ2-3; possibly TRBD1 for D (5 bases). V lost 2 bases and J 4 bases, leaving 16 bases between the germline ends. The CDR3 is 16 residues long. The germline V gene has CDR1 SGHTA and CDR2 FQGTGA. The CDR3 DNA reads as TGTGCCAGCAGCTTACCTCGGCAGGGTTTTGCAGATACGCAGTATTTT. Translation gives CASSLPRQGFADTQYF.

The chain links TRBV12-3 or TRBV12-4 to TRBJ2-3; D perhaps matches TRBD2 (6 bases). This CDR3 has 14 residues. V lost 8 bases and J 4 bases, leaving 16 bases between the germline ends. CDR3 sequence: CASQRAGSADTQYF. In DNA form, the CDR3 reads TGTGCCAGCCAAAGGGCGGGGTCCGCAGATACGCAGTATTTT.

This sequence joins TRBV5-1 and TRBJ2-7; 7 bases match TRBD1. The germline gives CDR1 SGHRS, CDR2 YFSETQ. The J segment lost 0 bases and the V segment lost 2 bases, leaving 11 bases of the junction unmatched. This CDR3 has 17 amino acids. The CDR3 loop is CASSLLYRGGSSYEQYF. The DNA for the CDR3 is TGCGCCAGCAGCTTACTATACAGGGGTGGGAGCTCCTACGAGCAGTACTTC.

The rearrangement links TRBV28 to TRBJ1-1; perhaps TRBD1 as D (6 bases). Per the germline V gene, CDR1 is MDHEN and CDR2 is SYDVKM. This CDR3 region has 12 residues. The ends were cut back, 2 bases at V and 8 bases at J, with 9 bases in the middle. The CDR3 nucleotides read TGTGCCAGCAGTTTACCCAGGGGAGAAGCTTTCTTT. Translated, it gives CASSLPRGEAFF.